These 19 T cell receptor beta chains share one sample of origin, sequenced in a study of human T cells and chemical hapten exposure. TCRdb processed the RACE reads anew with MiXCR; each CDR3 protein has one entry. The table shows approximately 34,000 distinct CDR3 sequences, with 5% to 8% occurring only once. The time point was: patch test 1, 2 weeks after DPC sensitization. Treatment described: therapeutic diphenylcyclopropenone sensitization with weekly scalp DPC. Unfractionated whole blood was the source of the extracted total RNA. Source: whole blood, taken in connection with sensitization to the hapten diphenylcyclopropenone (DPC). Receptor source: a woman in her twenties or thirties with alopecia areata. Some clones in this sample may be carry-over from other donors' samples.

This chain links TRBV4-2 with TRBJ1-6; D is perhaps TRBD1 (5 bases). The CDR3 totals 17 residues. Trimming shortened V by 0 bases and J by 8 bases, and 17 bases separated the two germline ends. Germline loops: CDR1 LGHNA, CDR2 YNFKEQ. DNA for the CDR3: TGTGCCAGCAGCCAAGATCATTCTAGGGGAAGGTATTCACCCCTCCACTTT. Its protein is CASSQDHSRGRYSPLHF.

This clonotype was seen many times. This chain connects TRBV7-2 to TRBJ2-3; D is ambiguous. The CDR3 contains 13 residues. The V end lost 5 bases, the J end lost 0 bases, and 6 bases lay between the germline ends. Looked up from germline, CDR1 is SGHTA and CDR2 is FQGNSA. The CDR3 nucleotides read TGTGCCAGCAGCCTACCGAGCACAGATACGCAGTATTTT. Amino acids: CASSLPSTDTQYF.

This clonotype was seen at least ten times. The J gene is TRBJ1-5, the V gene TRBV28; D is undetermined. CDR3 length equals 15 residues. V was shortened by 2 bases and J by 1 base, with 9 bases between the two germline ends. The V gene's germline CDR1 is MDHEN and CDR2 SYDVKM. Written as DNA, the CDR3 is TGTGCCAGCAGTTTAATGGTGGTAAGCAATCAGCCCCAGCATTTT. This sequence encodes CASSLMVVSNQPQHF.

This clonotype was recorded a few times. The chain uses TRBV28 and TRBJ2-3; 11 nucleotides match TRBD2. Germline-derived CDR1 and CDR2 are MDHEN and SYDVKM. CDR3 length equals 20 residues. Losses at the gene ends were 1 base for V and 0 bases for J; bases not matched to a gene: 12. The CDR3 loop reads CASSLSTTSGEGLSTDTQYF. The DNA of the CDR3 is TGTGCCAGCAGTTTATCGACGACTAGCGGGGAGGGGTTGAGCACAGATACGCAGTATTTT.

This clonotype appeared a few times. V gene TRBV7-8 combines with J gene TRBJ1-6; D is uncertain. The V gene's germline CDR1 is SGHVS and CDR2 FQNEAQ. V was clipped by 5 bases and J by 5 bases, with 13 bases between them. The CDR3 extends over 15 amino acids. CDR3 amino acids: CASSTLTGNNSPLHF. DNA of the CDR3: TGTGCCAGCAGCACCCTGACGGGCAATAATTCACCCCTCCACTTT.

The J gene is TRBJ2-5, the V gene TRBV28, with a possible D match to TRBD2 (5 bases). Germline V lookup: CDR1 MDHEN, CDR2 SYDVKM. Trimming took off 5 bases at V and 5 bases at J, with 12 bases between the two ends. The CDR3 runs 13 residues. In nucleotides, the CDR3 is TGTGCCAGCAGTCGGGGTTGGATCGAGACCCAGTACTTC. It codes for CASSRGWIETQYF.

In this sample, this clonotype turned up many times. The chain is built from TRBV6-5 and TRBJ2-3; a weak D match, TRBD2 (6 bases). The CDR3 has 11 amino acids. V was trimmed by 6 bases and J by 8 bases, leaving 9 bases between them. Germline CDR1 MNHEY, CDR2 SVGAGI. CDR3 coding DNA: TGTGCCAGCAGCCACGGGGGTACGCAGTATTTT. Residues: CASSHGGTQYF.

This clonotype has only a few counts. The chain carries TRBV12-3 or TRBV12-4 and TRBJ1-5, with D unclear. V gave up 6 bases and J gave up 9 bases, with 12 bases separating them. The CDR3 totals 12 residues. CDR3: CASSSVRGPQHF. The DNA of the CDR3 is TGTGCCAGCAGCTCAGTCCGGGGGCCCCAGCATTTT.

Ten or more counts support this clonotype. This chain links TRBV3-1 with TRBJ2-1, with TRBD2 as a possible D gene (6 bases). Germline CDR1 reads LGHDT; CDR2 reads YNNKEL (reference sequence). The CDR3 extends over 11 amino acids. V was cut by 1 base and J by 15 bases, with 10 bases left in between. CDR3 residues: CASSQGTKPFF. CDR3 DNA: TGTGCCAGCAGCCAAGGGACTAAGCCGTTCTTC.

The chain carries TRBV3-1 and TRBJ2-3; 8 bases match TRBD2. The junction had 10 bases not matched to a gene; V was cut back by 4 bases and J by 1 base. The CDR3 runs to 17 residues. CDR1 LGHDT and CDR2 YNNKEL come from the germline V gene (reference sequence). CDR3 residues: CASSLLQAGARTDTQYF. CDR3 sequence (DNA): TGTGCCAGCAGCCTACTACAAGCGGGGGCCCGCACAGATACGCAGTATTTT.

This clonotype was seen many times. This chain uses TRBV19 with TRBJ1-1; D ambiguous. CDR1 is LNHDA, CDR2 SQIVND, per germline (reference sequence). With 5 bases removed from V and 5 bases from J, the gap between germline ends came to 9 bases. The length of the CDR3 is 12 residues. This CDR3 is CASSYGGTEAFF. The CDR3 DNA reads as TGTGCCAGTAGTTACGGCGGGACTGAAGCTTTCTTT. Drawing the rest from reference TRBV19 and TRBJ1-1, the complete variable domain is DGGITQSPKYLFRKEGQNVTLSCEQNLNHDAMYWYRQDPGQGLRLIYYSQIVNDFQKGDIAEGYSVSREKKESFPLTVTSAQKNPTAFYLCASSYGGTEAFFGQGTRLTVV.

This chain links TRBV7-7 with TRBJ2-7; TRBD1 matches at 9 bases. Germline CDR1 SSHAT, CDR2 FNYEAQ (reference sequence). This CDR3 has 15 residues. V was clipped by 5 bases and J by 0 bases; unmatched bases: 5. This chain's CDR3 is CASSPGTGSSYEQYF. The CDR3 DNA follows: TGTGCCAGCAGCCCCGGGACAGGGTCCTCCTACGAGCAGTACTTC.

This clonotype was detected a few times. CDR3 protein: CASSFYNTEAFF. In DNA form, the CDR3 reads TGTGCCAGCAGTTTCTACAACACTGAAGCTTTCTTT. This sequence joins TRBV28 and TRBJ1-1; D is ambiguous. V gave up 3 bases and J gave up 2 bases, with 4 bases separating them. The V gene's germline CDR1 is MDHEN and CDR2 SYDVKM. The CDR3 extends over 12 amino acids.

This clonotype was picked up many times. The CDR3 protein is CASSGGILAKNIQYF. The CDR3 nucleotides read TGTGCCAGCTCTGGGGGGATCCTAGCCAAAAACATTCAGTACTTC. The genes are TRBV28 and TRBJ2-4; D possibly corresponds to TRBD2 (6 bases). Germline V gene data show CDR1 as MDHEN and CDR2 as SYDVKM. The CDR3 spans 15 residues. V lost 8 bases to trimming and J lost 0 bases, with 14 bases between them.

This clonotype occurred many times. In DNA, the CDR3 is TGCGCCAGCAGCCAAGGTCTAGGTTATGGCTACACCTTC. It is translated as CASSQGLGYGYTF. The chain uses TRBV4-3 and TRBJ1-2; D ambiguous. The length of the CDR3 is 13 residues. V lost 1 base and J lost 5, with 8 bases in between. Germline V gene sequence: CDR1 LGHNA, CDR2 YSLEER.

The sample holds a few counts of this clonotype. The chain links TRBV12-5 to TRBJ2-5; either TRBD1 or TRBD2 may supply D (5 bases each). V was trimmed by 3 bases and J by 4 bases, leaving 33 bases between them. The CDR3 is 21 residues long. Germline CDR1 is LGHNT and CDR2 is FRNRAP. The CDR3: CASGFSTPSGQGVARTETQYF. CDR3 sequence (DNA): TGTGCTAGTGGTTTTTCGACACCATCGGGGCAGGGAGTGGCCCGCACAGAGACCCAGTACTTC. Based on the CDR3 plus reference TRBV12-5 and TRBJ2-5, the full variable domain is DARVTQTPRHKVTEMGQEVTMRCQPILGHNTVFWYRQTMMQGLELLAYFRNRAPLDDSGMPKDRFSAEMPDATLATLKIQPSEPRDSAVYFCASGFSTPSGQGVARTETQYFGPGTRLLVL.

This clonotype was seen repeatedly, ten times or more. The chain combines TRBV6-5 with TRBJ1-1, with D perhaps matching TRBD1 (6 bases). The CDR3 sequence is 14 residues long. V lost 6 bases and J 6 bases, leaving 17 bases between the germline ends. Looked up from germline, CDR1 is MNHEY and CDR2 is SVGAGI. CDR3 residues: CASRAYNRAAEAFF. Written as DNA, the CDR3 is TGTGCCAGCAGGGCCTATAACAGGGCTGCTGAAGCTTTCTTT.

In this sample, this clonotype turned up many times. J is TRBJ2-3 and V is TRBV7-2, with D tentatively TRBD2 (5 bases). The length of the CDR3 is 15 residues. Germline values: CDR1 SGHTA, CDR2 FQGNSA. With 1 base removed from V and 5 bases from J, the gap between germline ends came to 13 bases. The CDR3, as DNA: TGTGCCAGCAGCTTAGTGGGAGAGGTAGGAGATACGCAGTATTTT. The encoded protein is CASSLVGEVGDTQYF.

As to this clonotype: A much larger clonotype is one base distant, so this may be a read error. The chain recombines TRBV5-1 with TRBJ2-5; a weak D match, TRBD1 (5 bases). CDR1 is SGHRS, CDR2 YFSETQ, per germline. This CDR3 is built from 15 residues. The CDR3 nucleotides are TGCCCCAGCAGCTTGGTTTTAGGGGTAGAAGAGACCCAGTACTTC. Translated, it gives CPSSLVLGVEETQYF.